A single sample gave rise to the 32 T cell receptor beta chains below, sequenced in a study of blood T cell repertoires in COVID-19. Using immunoSEQ multiplex PCR, the repertoire was profiled, and TCRdb retains in-frame clones only, with some absent. The sample includes fewer than 250,000 clones, around four fifths seen only once; the top ten take 10% to 13%. Input material: peripheral blood. The receptors were sampled from an elderly woman with COVID-19, enrolled during active disease.

This rearrangement joins TRBV28 to TRBJ1-2; D might be TRBD1 (6 bases). The length of the CDR3 is 13 residues. CDR1 and CDR2 (germline): MDHEN, SYDVKM. V lost 4 bases and J lost 8, with 14 bases in between. This CDR3 reads CASSSDRLRGYTF. The CDR3 bases are TGTGCCAGCAGTTCCGACAGGCTAAGGGGCTACACCTTC.

This rearrangement joins TRBV29-1 to TRBJ1-2, with TRBD1 identical over 8 bases. V was pared by 3 bases and J by 2 bases, with 5 bases of the junction left unmatched. Germline V gene lookup returns CDR1 SQVTM and CDR2 ANQGSEA. The length of the CDR3 is 14 residues. The CDR3 DNA follows: TGCAGCGTTGATGGGCAGGGGGCGAACTATGGCTACACCTTC. Translation: CSVDGQGANYGYTF.

The chain is built from TRBV21-1 and TRBJ2-7; the D call of TRBD1 is as the table states it, not checked on the DNA. TRBV21-1 is a recognized pseudogene. The CDR3 contains 14 residues. This chain's CDR3 is CASNEKDSDYEQYV. The CDR3, as DNA: TGTGCCAGCAACGAAAAAGACAGCGACTACGAGCAGTACGTC.

The chain links TRBV9 to TRBJ1-5; D remains ambiguous. CDR3 length: 15 amino acids. CDR1 and CDR2 (germline): SGDLS, YYNGEE. V was cut by 2 bases and J by 0 bases, with 9 bases left in between. The CDR3 bases are TGTGCCAGCAGCGTGGGAGGGAATAGCAATCAGCCCCAGCATTTT. It is translated as CASSVGGNSNQPQHF.

The chain has TRBV9 and TRBJ1-1; D is unresolved. The germline V gene has CDR1 SGDLS and CDR2 YYNGEE. This CDR3 is built from 13 residues. The germline V and J ends were trimmed by 3 bases and 7 bases, with 13 bases remaining between them. The CDR3 DNA is TGTGCCAGCAGCGCAGACGTAAGACTTGAAGCTTTCTTT. Amino acid sequence: CASSADVRLEAFF.

The chain carries TRBV24-1 and TRBJ1-6, with TRBD1 matching over 8 bases. Per the germline V gene, CDR1 is KGHDR and CDR2 is SFDVKD. CDR3 length equals 15 residues. V was clipped by 3 bases and J by 6 bases; unmatched bases: 3. CDR3 DNA sequence: TGTGCCACCAGTGATGCGGGACAGGCTAATTCACCCCTCCACTTT. This sequence encodes CATSDAGQANSPLHF.

V and J are TRBV27 and TRBJ1-3, with TRBD1 identical over 10 bases. The germline gives CDR1 MNHEY, CDR2 SMNVEV (reference sequence). The CDR3 runs 16 residues. V dropped 5 bases and J dropped 4; count of bases not matched to a gene: 8. Written as DNA, the CDR3 is TGTGCCAGCAGTCCCTCCCCGGGACAGGGGGGAAACACCATATATTTT. It encodes CASSPSPGQGGNTIYF.

The chain is built from TRBV29-1 and TRBJ2-3, with D hard to call. From germline, CDR1 is SQVTM and CDR2 ANQGSEA. V was shortened by 4 bases and J by 0 bases, with 17 bases between the two germline ends. This CDR3 has 16 residues. In DNA form, the CDR3 reads TGCAGCGTTGTAGGCTCCGTAGCCTATAGCACAGATACGCAGTATTTT. It codes for CSVVGSVAYSTDTQYF.

The gene calls are TRBV7-3 and TRBJ1-2; 7 nucleotides line up with TRBD1. Losses at the gene ends were 3 bases for V and 10 bases for J; bases not matched to a gene: 8. Germline V gene lookup returns CDR1 SGHTA and CDR2 FQGTGA. The CDR3 loop spans 13 amino acids. CDR3 coding DNA: TGTGCCAGCAGCTTGACAGGGAAAAAGGACTACACCTTC. This sequence encodes CASSLTGKKDYTF. Together with reference TRBV7-3 and TRBJ1-2, the CDR3 gives the full variable domain: GAGVSQTPSNKVTEKGKYVELRCDPISGHTALYWYRQSLGQGPEFLIYFQGTGAADDSGLPNDRFFAVRPEGSVSTLKIQRTERGDSAVYLCASSLTGKKDYTFGSGTRLTVV.

This clone was seen just once. The V gene is TRBV19, the J gene TRBJ2-1; 10 nucleotides align to TRBD2. Germline CDR1 LNHDA, CDR2 SQIVND (reference sequence). CDR3 length equals 14 residues. V gave up 9 bases and J gave up 2 bases; unmatched junction bases: 4. The chain's CDR3 is CASQRGGAYNEQFF. The CDR3 DNA follows: TGTGCCAGCCAGCGGGGGGGTGCCTACAATGAGCAGTTCTTC.

V usage is TRBV2 and J usage is TRBJ2-5; 13 nucleotides align to TRBD2. The CDR3 is 15 amino acids. J lost 6 bases, V lost 3 bases, and 4 bases had no gene match. Germline lookup yields CDR1 SNHLY and CDR2 FYNNEI. DNA for the CDR3: TGTGCCAGCAGTGACAGGACTAGCGGGGGCAAGACCCAGTACTTC. It specifies CASSDRTSGGKTQYF.

This clone was observed once. This chain uses TRBV7-2 with TRBJ1-4; D might be TRBD1 (5 bases). The CDR3 runs 15 residues. V lost 5 bases and J lost 7, with 17 bases in between. CDR1 and CDR2 from the germline V gene are SGHTA and FQGNSA. The chain's CDR3 is CASSLESRAAEKLFF. CDR3 DNA: TGTGCCAGCAGCCTCGAGAGCAGGGCGGCTGAAAAACTGTTTTTT.

The gene calls are TRBV19 and TRBJ1-5; D unclear. V was shortened by 9 bases and J by 5 bases, with 8 bases between the two germline ends. CDR3 length: 11 amino acids. Germline V CDR1 and CDR2: LNHDA, SQIVND (reference sequence). In DNA form, the CDR3 reads TGTGCCAGCGGGTACGATCAGCCCCAGCATTTT. Amino acid sequence: CASGYDQPQHF. The full variable domain, in which reference TRBV19 and TRBJ1-5 provide the parts outside the CDR3, is DGGITQSPKYLFRKEGQNVTLSCEQNLNHDAMYWYRQDPGQGLRLIYYSQIVNDFQKGDIAEGYSVSREKKESFPLTVTSAQKNPTAFYLCASGYDQPQHFGDGTRLSIL.

The chain employs TRBV28 and TRBJ2-7; possibly TRBD2 for D (6 bases). Germline values: CDR1 MDHEN, CDR2 SYDVKM. The CDR3 is 15 residues long. V was clipped by 4 bases and J by 0 bases, with 13 bases between them. This CDR3 reads CASSSPGRSSYEQYV. For the CDR3, the DNA is TGTGCCAGCAGTTCCCCTGGGAGGAGCTCCTACGAGCAGTACGTC.

V and J are TRBV24-1 and TRBJ1-2; the D gene is possibly TRBD1 (5 bases). Trimming removed 9 bases from V and 1 base from J, with 8 bases in between. The germline gives CDR1 KGHDR, CDR2 SFDVKD. The CDR3 sequence is 12 residues long. The CDR3 here is CATSQGNYGYTF. CDR3 sequence (DNA): TGTGCCACCTCTCAGGGTAACTATGGCTACACCTTC.

The chain couples TRBV9 to TRBJ1-2; 9 positions match TRBD1. With 3 bases clipped from V and 2 bases from J, the junction kept 11 bases outside the gene matches. Germline V gives CDR1 SGDLS, CDR2 YYNGEE. There are 17 residues in the CDR3. The CDR3 here is CASSGAGQGTSNYGYTF. The DNA for the CDR3 is TGTGCCAGCAGCGGGGCGGGACAGGGCACCTCAAACTATGGCTACACCTTC. Full variable domain (remainder filled in from reference TRBV9 and TRBJ1-2): DSGVTQTPKHLITATGQRVTLRCSPRSGDLSVYWYQQSLDQGLQFLIQYYNGEERAKGNILERFSAQQFPDLHSELNLSSLELGDSALYFCASSGAGQGTSNYGYTFGSGTRLTVV.

The chain links TRBV11-2 to TRBJ2-1, with 9 bases identical to TRBD1. The CDR3 loop spans 12 amino acids. Trimming removed 6 bases from V and 8 bases from J; junction bases left unmatched: 2. CDR1 is SGHAT, CDR2 FQNNGV, per germline. CDR3 sequence: CASRRTGDEQFF. CDR3 nucleotides: TGTGCCAGCAGGAGGACAGGGGATGAGCAGTTCTTC.

A few counts support this clone. The V call is TRBV20-1, the J call TRBJ2-3; tentatively, D is TRBD1 (6 bases). The CDR3 runs to 14 residues. Germline values: CDR1 DFQATT, CDR2 SNEGSKA (reference sequence). V was pared by 3 bases and J by 7 bases, with 17 bases between. The CDR3, as DNA: TGCAGTGCTAGTAAAGGAGAAGGGGGATATACGCAGTATTTT. Amino acid sequence: CSASKGEGGYTQYF.

This chain connects TRBV30 to TRBJ1-6, with 8 bases identical to TRBD1. Germline trimming cut 5 bases from V and 5 bases from J; bases unmatched to any gene: 5. The germline V gene encodes CDR1 GTSNPN and CDR2 SVGIG (reference sequence). This CDR3 has 14 amino acids. CDR3 loop: CAWSPGQDNSPLHF. CDR3 bases: TGTGCCTGGTCCCCGGGACAGGATAATTCACCCCTCCACTTT. Based on the CDR3 plus reference TRBV30 and TRBJ1-6, the full variable domain is SQTIHQWPATLVQPVGSPLSLECTVEGTSNPNLYWYRQAAGRGLQLLFYSVGIGQISSEVPQNLSASRPQDRQFILSSKKLLLSDSGFYLCAWSPGQDNSPLHFGNGTRLTVT.

This clone came up a few times. The chain recombines TRBV6-5 with TRBJ2-5; 9 bases map to TRBD2. Losses at the gene ends were 7 bases for V and 2 bases for J; bases not matched to a gene: 5. CDR1 is MNHEY, CDR2 SVGAGI, per germline. The CDR3 spans 14 residues. CDR3 residues: CASKDLAGQETQYF. CDR3 DNA sequence: TGTGCCAGCAAGGACCTAGCGGGGCAAGAGACCCAGTACTTC.

CDR3 protein: CASSDRPERSYEQYV. The CDR3 DNA sequence: TGTGCCAGCAGTGACCGCCCAGAACGTTCCTACGAGCAGTACGTC. V gene TRBV6-4 combines with J gene TRBJ2-7; D remains ambiguous. The germline V gene has CDR1 MRHNA and CDR2 SNTAGT. The V gene lost 2 bases and the J gene lost 1 base, with 12 bases spanning the gap. The CDR3 extends over 15 amino acids.

The V and J genes are TRBV7-2 and TRBJ1-1; unclear D gene. Germline V CDR1 and CDR2: SGHTA, FQGNSA. Trimming removed 5 bases at V and 8 bases at J, with 12 bases between. The CDR3 covers 12 residues. The CDR3 protein is CASSLRGREAFF. In DNA, the CDR3 is TGTGCCAGCAGCCTTAGAGGGAGGGAAGCTTTCTTT.

J is TRBJ2-2 and V is TRBV30; D may be TRBD2 (6 bases). The CDR3 covers 18 residues. V was clipped by 0 bases and J by 4 bases, with 21 bases between them. Germline CDR1 is GTSNPN and CDR2 is SVGIG (reference sequence). DNA for the CDR3: TGTGCCTGGAGTGTTTTTACTTGCGGCAGGGAGGTCACCGGGGAGCTGTTTTTT. Encoded protein: CAWSVFTCGREVTGELFF.

This chain uses TRBV5-1 with TRBJ1-1, with D possibly being TRBD1 (5 bases). V lost 1 base to trimming and J lost 5 bases, with 12 bases between them. This CDR3 is built from 14 residues. Germline V gene sequence: CDR1 SGHRS, CDR2 YFSETQ. This CDR3 is CASSLNRIDTEAFF. The DNA of the CDR3 is TGCGCCAGCAGCTTGAACAGGATAGATACTGAAGCTTTCTTT.

This chain links TRBV28 with TRBJ1-4; D is possibly TRBD1 (5 bases). The V end lost 3 bases, the J end lost 8 bases, and 16 bases lay between the germline ends. The CDR3 totals 15 residues. Germline assignment: CDR1 MDHEN and CDR2 SYDVKM. The CDR3 sequence: CASSFGAKGGEKLFF. CDR3 bases: TGTGCCAGCAGTTTCGGGGCCAAGGGAGGGGAAAAACTGTTTTTT.

The rearrangement links TRBV7-9 to TRBJ2-7, with 7 bases matching TRBD1. J lost 4 bases, V lost 8 bases, and 11 bases had no gene match. This CDR3 is built from 14 residues. The germline gives CDR1 SEHNR, CDR2 FQNEAQ (reference sequence). CDR3 in amino acids: CASPTRQGEYEQYV. DNA for the CDR3: TGTGCCAGCCCCACAAGGCAGGGGGAGTACGAGCAGTACGTC.

The chain uses TRBV9 and TRBJ2-7, with D unclear. V lost 2 bases and J 10 bases, leaving 34 bases between the germline ends. Germline lookup yields CDR1 SGDLS and CDR2 YYNGEE. The CDR3 totals 19 residues. The CDR3 loop is CASSVSAEPNYEQWRYQYF. The DNA for the CDR3 is TGTGCCAGCAGCGTTTCAGCAGAACCTAATTACGAGCAGTGGCGGTACCAGTACTTC.

The chain is built from TRBV4-2 and TRBJ1-1; 7 nucleotides match TRBD1. The CDR3 is made up of 17 amino acids. CDR1 and CDR2 from the germline V gene are LGHNA and YNFKEQ. Germline trimming cut 4 bases from V and 1 base from J; bases unmatched to any gene: 12. The CDR3 sequence is CASSPGTARGTNTEAFF. In nucleotides, the CDR3 is TGTGCCAGCAGCCCTGGGACAGCCCGTGGAACGAACACTGAAGCTTTCTTT.

V and J are TRBV4-3 and TRBJ2-7; a weak D match, TRBD1 (5 bases). The CDR3 sequence is 15 residues long. Germline CDR1 LGHNA, CDR2 YSLEER. Trimming stripped 5 bases from V and 0 bases from J, with 14 bases between. DNA for the CDR3: TGCGCCAGCAGCTCGCAGGGCTCTAGCTCCTACGAGCAGTACTTC. Protein product: CASSSQGSSSYEQYF.

This clone has a count of ten or more. This CDR3 is CASSRLAGLNEQFF. The CDR3 nucleotides are TGTGCCAGCAGTAGACTAGCGGGGCTCAATGAGCAGTTCTTC. V gene TRBV6-5 combines with J gene TRBJ2-1; 11 positions agree with TRBD2. The CDR3 spans 14 residues. The V and J ends lost 5 bases and 6 bases, in that order; junction bases with no gene match: 3. Germline assignment: CDR1 MNHEY and CDR2 SVGAGI.

Only one count was recorded for this clone. V gene TRBV28 combines with J gene TRBJ1-1; TRBD1 matches at 8 bases. Germline V lookup: CDR1 MDHEN, CDR2 SYDVKM. CDR3 size: 14 residues. V trimming: 6 bases; J trimming: 0 bases; junction bases outside the gene matches: 3. CDR3 bases: TGTGCCAGCAGGGCAGGGGGCATGAACACTGAAGCTTTCTTT. Protein: CASRAGGMNTEAFF.

The chain uses TRBV7-2 and TRBJ2-7; TRBD1 aligns across 7 bases. V lost 4 bases, J lost 2 bases, and 5 bases stayed unmatched. The CDR3 sequence is 14 residues long. Per the germline V gene, CDR1 is SGHTA and CDR2 is FQGNSA. CDR3 amino acids: CASSSGTVPYEQYF. DNA of the CDR3: TGTGCCAGCAGCTCCGGGACAGTCCCCTACGAGCAGTACTTC.